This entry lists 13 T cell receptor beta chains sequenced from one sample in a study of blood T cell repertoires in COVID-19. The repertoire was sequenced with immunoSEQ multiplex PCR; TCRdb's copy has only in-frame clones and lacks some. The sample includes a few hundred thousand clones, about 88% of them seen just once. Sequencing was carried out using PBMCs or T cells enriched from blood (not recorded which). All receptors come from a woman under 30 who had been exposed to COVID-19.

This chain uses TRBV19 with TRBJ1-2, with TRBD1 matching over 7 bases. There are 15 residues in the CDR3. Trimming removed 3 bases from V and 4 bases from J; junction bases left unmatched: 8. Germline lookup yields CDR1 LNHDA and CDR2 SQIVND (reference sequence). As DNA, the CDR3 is TGTGCCAGTAGTATGGGGGGACAGAAGCTCTATGGCTACACCTTC. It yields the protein CASSMGGQKLYGYTF.

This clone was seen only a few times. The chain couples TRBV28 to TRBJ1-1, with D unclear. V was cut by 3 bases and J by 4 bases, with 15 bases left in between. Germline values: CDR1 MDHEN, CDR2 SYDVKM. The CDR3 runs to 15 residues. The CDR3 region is CASSFLGVGGTEAFF. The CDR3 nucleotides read TGTGCCAGCAGTTTCCTTGGAGTTGGAGGCACTGAAGCTTTCTTT.

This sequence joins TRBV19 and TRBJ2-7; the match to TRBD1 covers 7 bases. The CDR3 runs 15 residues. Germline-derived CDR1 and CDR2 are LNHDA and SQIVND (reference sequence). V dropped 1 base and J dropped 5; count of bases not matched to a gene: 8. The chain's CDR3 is CASSIGAGGMNEQYF. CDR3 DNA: TGTGCCAGTAGTATAGGGGCAGGGGGAATGAACGAGCAGTACTTC.

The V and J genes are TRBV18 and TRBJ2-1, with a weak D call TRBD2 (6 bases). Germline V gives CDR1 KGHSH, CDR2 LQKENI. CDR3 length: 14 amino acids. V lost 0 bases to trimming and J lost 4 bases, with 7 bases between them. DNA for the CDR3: TGTGCCAGCTCACCACCTAGCGGATACAATGAGCAGTTCTTC. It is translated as CASSPPSGYNEQFF.

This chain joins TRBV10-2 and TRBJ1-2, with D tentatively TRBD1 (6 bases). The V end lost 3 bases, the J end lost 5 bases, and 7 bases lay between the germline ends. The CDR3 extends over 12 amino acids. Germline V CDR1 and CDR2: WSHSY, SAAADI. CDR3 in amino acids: CASSDTGYGYTF. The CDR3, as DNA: TGCGCCAGCAGTGATACAGGGTATGGCTACACCTTC.

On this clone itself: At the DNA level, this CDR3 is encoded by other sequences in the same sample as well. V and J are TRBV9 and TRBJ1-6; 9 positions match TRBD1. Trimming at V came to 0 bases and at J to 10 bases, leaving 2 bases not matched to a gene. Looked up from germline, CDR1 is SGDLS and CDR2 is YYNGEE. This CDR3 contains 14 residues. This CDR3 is CASSVGQGDSPLHF. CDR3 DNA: TGTGCCAGCAGCGTAGGACAGGGGGACTCACCCCTCCACTTT.

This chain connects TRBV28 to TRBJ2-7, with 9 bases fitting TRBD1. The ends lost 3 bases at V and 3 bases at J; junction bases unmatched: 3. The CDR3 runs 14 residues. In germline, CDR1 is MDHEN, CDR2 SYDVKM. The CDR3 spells CASSFRQGDYEQYF. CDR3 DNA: TGTGCCAGCAGTTTCCGACAGGGGGACTACGAGCAGTACTTC.

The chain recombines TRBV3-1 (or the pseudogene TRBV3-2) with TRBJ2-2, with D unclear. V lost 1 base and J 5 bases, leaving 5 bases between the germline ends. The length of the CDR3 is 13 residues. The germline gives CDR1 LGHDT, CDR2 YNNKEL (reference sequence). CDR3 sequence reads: CASSQVSTGELFF. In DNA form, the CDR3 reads TGTGCCAGCAGCCAAGTATCTACCGGGGAGCTGTTTTTT.

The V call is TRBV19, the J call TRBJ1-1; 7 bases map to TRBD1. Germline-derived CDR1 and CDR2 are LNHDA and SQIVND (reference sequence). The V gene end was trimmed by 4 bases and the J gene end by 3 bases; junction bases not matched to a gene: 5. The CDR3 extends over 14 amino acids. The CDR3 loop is CASSTDRVDTEAFF. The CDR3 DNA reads TGTGCCAGTAGTACTGACAGGGTCGACACTGAAGCTTTCTTT.

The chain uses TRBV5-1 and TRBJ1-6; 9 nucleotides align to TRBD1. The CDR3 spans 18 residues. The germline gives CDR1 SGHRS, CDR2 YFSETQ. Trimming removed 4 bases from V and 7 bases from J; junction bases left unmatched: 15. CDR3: CASSNVPGQGIPNSPLHF. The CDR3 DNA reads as TGCGCCAGCAGCAACGTGCCGGGACAGGGAATCCCAAATTCACCCCTCCACTTT.

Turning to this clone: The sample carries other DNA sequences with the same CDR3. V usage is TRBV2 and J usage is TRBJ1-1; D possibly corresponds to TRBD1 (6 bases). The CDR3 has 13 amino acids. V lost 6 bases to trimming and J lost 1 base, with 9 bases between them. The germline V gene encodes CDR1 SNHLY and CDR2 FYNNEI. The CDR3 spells CASSGQRNTEAFF. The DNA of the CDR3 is TGTGCCAGCAGCGGACAGAGGAACACTGAAGCTTTCTTT. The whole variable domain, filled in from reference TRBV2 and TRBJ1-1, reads EPEVTQTPSHQVTQMGQEVILRCVPISNHLYFYWYRQILGQKVEFLVSFYNNEISEKSEIFDDQFSVERPDGSNFTLKIRSTKLEDSAMYFCASSGQRNTEAFFGQGTRLTVV.

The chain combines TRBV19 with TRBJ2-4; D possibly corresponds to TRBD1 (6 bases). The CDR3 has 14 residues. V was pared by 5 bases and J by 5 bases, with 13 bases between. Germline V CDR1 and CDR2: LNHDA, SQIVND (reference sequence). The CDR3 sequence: CASSSTGGENIQYF. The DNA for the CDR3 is TGTGCCAGTAGTTCGACAGGCGGTGAAAACATTCAGTACTTC. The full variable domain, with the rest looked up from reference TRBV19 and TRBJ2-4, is DGGITQSPKYLFRKEGQNVTLSCEQNLNHDAMYWYRQDPGQGLRLIYYSQIVNDFQKGDIAEGYSVSREKKESFPLTVTSAQKNPTAFYLCASSSTGGENIQYFGAGTRLSVL.

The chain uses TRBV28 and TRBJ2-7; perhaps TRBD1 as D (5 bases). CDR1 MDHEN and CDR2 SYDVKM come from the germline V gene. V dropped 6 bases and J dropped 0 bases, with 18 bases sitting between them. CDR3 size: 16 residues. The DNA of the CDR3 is TGTGCCAGCAGGACTCGACTGACAGTTCTCTCCTACGAGCAGTACTTC. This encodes CASRTRLTVLSYEQYF. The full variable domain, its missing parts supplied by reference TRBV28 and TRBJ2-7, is DVKVTQSSRYLVKRTGEKVFLECVQDMDHENMFWYRQDPGLGLRLIYFSYDVKMKEKGDIPEGYSVSREKKERFSLILESASTNQTSMYLCASRTRLTVLSYEQYFGPGTRLTVT.